There are many counts of the clone carrying this T cell receptor beta chain. Using RNA transcripts as the source, TCR beta CDR3 regions were amplified. The HTBI primer set was used in a first-round RT-PCR of the TCR CDR3. TCRdb reanalysed the multiplex PCR reads using MiXCR and keeps one entry per CDR3 protein. The data hold about 250,000 distinct CDR3 sequences, with approximately 23% observed a single time. This CDR3 comprises 13 residues. V was pared by 6 bases and J by 4 bases, with 12 bases between. Germline V gene sequence: CDR1 ENHRY, CDR2 SYGVKD. The sample is drawn from a study of T cells in Graves' hyperthyroidism and ophthalmopathy. Diagnosis relied on clinical symptoms, serum thyroxine and TRAb, thyroid ultrasound and orbital computed tomography.

This TCR came from a woman aged 40 to 55 with Graves' ophthalmopathy. The chain carries TRBV10-3 and TRBJ2-5; D may be TRBD2 (5 bases). Sequenced sample: blood. This chain's CDR3 is CAIRTNEGETQYF. CDR3 nucleotides: TGTGCCATCAGGACGAATGAGGGAGAGACCCAGTACTTC.